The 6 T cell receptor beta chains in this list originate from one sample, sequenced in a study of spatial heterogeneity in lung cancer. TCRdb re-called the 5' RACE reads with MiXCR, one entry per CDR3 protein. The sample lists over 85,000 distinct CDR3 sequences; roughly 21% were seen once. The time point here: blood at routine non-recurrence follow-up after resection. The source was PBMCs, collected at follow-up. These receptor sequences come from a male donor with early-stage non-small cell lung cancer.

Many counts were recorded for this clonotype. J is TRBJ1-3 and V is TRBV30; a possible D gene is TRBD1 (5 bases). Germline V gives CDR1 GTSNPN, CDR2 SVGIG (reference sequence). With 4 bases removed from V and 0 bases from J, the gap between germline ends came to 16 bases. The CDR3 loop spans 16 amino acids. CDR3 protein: CAWTTGASFSGNTIYF. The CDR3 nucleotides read TGTGCCTGGACCACCGGGGCCTCCTTCTCTGGAAACACCATATATTTT. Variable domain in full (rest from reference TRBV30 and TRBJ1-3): SQTIHQWPATLVQPVGSPLSLECTVEGTSNPNLYWYRQAAGRGLQLLFYSVGIGQISSEVPQNLSASRPQDRQFILSSKKLLLSDSGFYLCAWTTGASFSGNTIYFGEGSWLTVV.

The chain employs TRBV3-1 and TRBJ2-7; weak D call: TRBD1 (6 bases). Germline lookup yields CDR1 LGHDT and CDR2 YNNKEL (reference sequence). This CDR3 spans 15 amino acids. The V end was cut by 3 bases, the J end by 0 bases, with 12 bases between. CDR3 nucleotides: TGTGCCAGCAGCCAGGGACAAGTTTTCTCCTACGAGCAGTACTTC. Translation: CASSQGQVFSYEQYF.

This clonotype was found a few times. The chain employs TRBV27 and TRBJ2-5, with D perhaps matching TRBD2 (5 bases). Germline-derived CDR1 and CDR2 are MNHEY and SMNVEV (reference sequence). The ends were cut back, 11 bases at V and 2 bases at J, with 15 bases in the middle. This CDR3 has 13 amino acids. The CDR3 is CACAGFGQETQYF. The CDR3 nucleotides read TGTGCCTGTGCGGGCTTTGGGCAAGAGACCCAGTACTTC.

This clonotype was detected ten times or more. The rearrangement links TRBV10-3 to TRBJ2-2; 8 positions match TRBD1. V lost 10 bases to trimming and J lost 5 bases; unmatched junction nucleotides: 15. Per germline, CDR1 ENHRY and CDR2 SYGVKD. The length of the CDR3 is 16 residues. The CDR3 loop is CATQDAGQGGTGELFF. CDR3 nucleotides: TGTGCCACCCAGGACGCCGGACAGGGAGGTACCGGGGAGCTGTTTTTT.

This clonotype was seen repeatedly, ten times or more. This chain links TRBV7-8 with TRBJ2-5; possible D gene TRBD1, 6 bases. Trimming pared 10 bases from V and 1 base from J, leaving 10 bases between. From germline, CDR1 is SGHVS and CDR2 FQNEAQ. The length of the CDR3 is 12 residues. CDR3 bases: TGTGCCATCGGACAGCTCCAAGAGACCCAGTACTTC. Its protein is CAIGQLQETQYF.

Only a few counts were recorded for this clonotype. The CDR3 DNA follows: TGTGCCAGCAGTATGCTGGGTGATGAGCAGTTCTTC. As protein: CASSMLGDEQFF. This chain connects TRBV5-6 to TRBJ2-1; D not resolved. Trimming removed 5 bases at V and 8 bases at J, with 11 bases between. The CDR3 consists of 12 residues. Germline CDR1 and CDR2: SGHDT and YYEEEE.